The source of this TCR beta chain is a study of OX40 agonist ivuxolimab in advanced cancers. Libraries were prepared by immunoSEQ multiplex PCR; TCRdb keeps only in-frame clonotypes and omits some of them. The table shows roughly 62,000 clones, with 75% to 90% occurring only once. This sample comprised CD4+ or CD8+ T cells sorted from blood, obtained in a trial of the OX40 agonist ivuxolimab. The receptor's source is an adult with an advanced solid tumor such as melanoma, head and neck, liver or kidney cancer.

The CDR3 coding sequence is TGTGCCAGCAGCTTGGATGCGGGGCTCGGCTATGGCTACACCTTC. This encodes CASSLDAGLGYGYTF. This chain joins TRBV5-4 and TRBJ1-2, with a weak D call TRBD1 (5 bases). The V gene's germline CDR1 is SGHNT and CDR2 YYREEE (reference sequence). The CDR3 consists of 15 residues. V was pared by 0 bases and J by 4 bases, with 13 bases between.